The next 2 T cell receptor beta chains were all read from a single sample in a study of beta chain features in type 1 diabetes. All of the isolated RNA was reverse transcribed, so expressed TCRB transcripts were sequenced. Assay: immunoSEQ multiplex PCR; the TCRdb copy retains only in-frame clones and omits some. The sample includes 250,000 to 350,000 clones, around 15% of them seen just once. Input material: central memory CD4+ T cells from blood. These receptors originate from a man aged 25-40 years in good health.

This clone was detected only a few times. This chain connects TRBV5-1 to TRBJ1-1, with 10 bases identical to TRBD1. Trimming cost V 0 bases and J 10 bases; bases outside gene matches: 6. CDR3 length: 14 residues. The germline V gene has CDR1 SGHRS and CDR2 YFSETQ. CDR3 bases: TGCGCCAGCAGCTTGGCGGGACAGGGGCGTGTAGCTTTCTTT. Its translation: CASSLAGQGRVAFF.

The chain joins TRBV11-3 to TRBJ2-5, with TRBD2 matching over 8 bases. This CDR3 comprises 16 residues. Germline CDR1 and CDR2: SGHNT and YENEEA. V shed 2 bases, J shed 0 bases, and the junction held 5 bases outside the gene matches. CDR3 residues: CASSLLGGGNQETQYF. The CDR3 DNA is TGTGCCAGCAGCTTACTAGGCGGGGGGAACCAAGAGACCCAGTACTTC.